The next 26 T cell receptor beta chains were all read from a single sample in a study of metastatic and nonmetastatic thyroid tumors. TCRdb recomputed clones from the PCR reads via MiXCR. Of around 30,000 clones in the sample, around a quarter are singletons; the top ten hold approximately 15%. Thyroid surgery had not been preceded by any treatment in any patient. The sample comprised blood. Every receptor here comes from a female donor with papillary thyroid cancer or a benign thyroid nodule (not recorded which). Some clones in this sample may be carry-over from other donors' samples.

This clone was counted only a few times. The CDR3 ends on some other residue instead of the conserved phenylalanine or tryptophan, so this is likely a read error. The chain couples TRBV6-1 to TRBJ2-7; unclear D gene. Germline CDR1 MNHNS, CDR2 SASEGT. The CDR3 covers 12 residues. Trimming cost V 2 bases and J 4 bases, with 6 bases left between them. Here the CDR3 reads CASSESEYEQYS. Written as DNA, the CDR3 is TGTGCCAGCAGTGAATCTGAGTACGAGCAGTACTCC.

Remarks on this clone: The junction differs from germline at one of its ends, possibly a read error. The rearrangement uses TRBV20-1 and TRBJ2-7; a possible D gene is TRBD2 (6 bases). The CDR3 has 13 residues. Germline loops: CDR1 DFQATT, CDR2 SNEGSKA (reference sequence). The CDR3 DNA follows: TGCAGTGCTAGGTGCGGGGTCTCCTACGATCAGTACTTC. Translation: CSARCGVSYDQYF.

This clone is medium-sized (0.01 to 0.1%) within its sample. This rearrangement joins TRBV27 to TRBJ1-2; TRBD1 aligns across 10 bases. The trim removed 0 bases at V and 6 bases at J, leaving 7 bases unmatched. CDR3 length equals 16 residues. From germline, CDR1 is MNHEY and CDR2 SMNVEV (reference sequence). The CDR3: CASSLSGQGTVDGYTF. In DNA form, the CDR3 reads TGTGCCAGCAGTTTATCGGGACAGGGGACGGTAGATGGCTACACCTTC.

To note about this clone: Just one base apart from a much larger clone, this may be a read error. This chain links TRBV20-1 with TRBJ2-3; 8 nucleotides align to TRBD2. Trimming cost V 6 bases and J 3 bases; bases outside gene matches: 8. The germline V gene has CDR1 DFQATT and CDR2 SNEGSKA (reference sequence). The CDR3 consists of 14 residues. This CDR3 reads CSAIRGGRTDTQYF. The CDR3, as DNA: TGCAGTGCCATCCGGGGGGGGAGGACAGATACGCAGTATTTT.

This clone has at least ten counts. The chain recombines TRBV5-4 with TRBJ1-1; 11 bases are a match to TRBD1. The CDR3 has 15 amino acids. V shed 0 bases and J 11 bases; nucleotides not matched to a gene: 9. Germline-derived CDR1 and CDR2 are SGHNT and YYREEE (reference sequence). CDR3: CASSLDRTGGGRAFF. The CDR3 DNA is TGTGCCAGCAGCTTGGATCGGACAGGGGGCGGTCGTGCTTTCTTT.

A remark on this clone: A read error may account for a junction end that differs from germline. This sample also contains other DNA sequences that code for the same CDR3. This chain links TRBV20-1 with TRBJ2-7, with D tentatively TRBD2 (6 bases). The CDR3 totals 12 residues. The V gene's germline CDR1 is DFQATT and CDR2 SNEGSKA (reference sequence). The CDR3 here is CSASITGGGEYF. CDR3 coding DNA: TGCAGTGCTAGTATAACAGGTGGCGGGGAGTACTTT.

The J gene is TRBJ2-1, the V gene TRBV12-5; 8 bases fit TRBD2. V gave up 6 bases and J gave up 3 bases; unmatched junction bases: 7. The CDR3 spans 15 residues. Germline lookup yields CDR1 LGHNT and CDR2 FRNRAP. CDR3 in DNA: TGTGCTAGTGGCCAAGCGGGAGACTTCTACAATGAGCAGTTCTTC. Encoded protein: CASGQAGDFYNEQFF. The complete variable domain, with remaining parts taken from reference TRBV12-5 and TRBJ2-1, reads DARVTQTPRHKVTEMGQEVTMRCQPILGHNTVFWYRQTMMQGLELLAYFRNRAPLDDSGMPKDRFSAEMPDATLATLKIQPSEPRDSAVYFCASGQAGDFYNEQFFGPGTRLTVL.

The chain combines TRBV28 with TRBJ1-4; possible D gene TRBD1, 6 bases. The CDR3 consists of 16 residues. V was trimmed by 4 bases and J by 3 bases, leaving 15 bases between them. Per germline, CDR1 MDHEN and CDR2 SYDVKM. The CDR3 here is CASSYRGQGANEKLFF. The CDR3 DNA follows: TGTGCCAGCAGTTATCGGGGACAAGGGGCTAATGAAAAACTGTTTTTT.

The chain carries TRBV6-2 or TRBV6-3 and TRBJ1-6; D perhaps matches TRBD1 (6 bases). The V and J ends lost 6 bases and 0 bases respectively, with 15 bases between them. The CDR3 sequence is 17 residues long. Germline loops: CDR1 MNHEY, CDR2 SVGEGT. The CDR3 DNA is TGTGCCAGCAGCCCCCGACAGGAGACCTCCTATAATTCACCCCTCCACTTT. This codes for CASSPRQETSYNSPLHF.

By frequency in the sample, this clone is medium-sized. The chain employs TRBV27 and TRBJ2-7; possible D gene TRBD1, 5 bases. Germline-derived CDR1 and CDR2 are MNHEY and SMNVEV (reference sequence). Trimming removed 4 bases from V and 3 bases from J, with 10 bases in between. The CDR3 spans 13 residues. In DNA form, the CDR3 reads TGTGCCAGCAGTTCGGCAGGGTACTACGAGCAGTACTTC. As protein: CASSSAGYYEQYF.

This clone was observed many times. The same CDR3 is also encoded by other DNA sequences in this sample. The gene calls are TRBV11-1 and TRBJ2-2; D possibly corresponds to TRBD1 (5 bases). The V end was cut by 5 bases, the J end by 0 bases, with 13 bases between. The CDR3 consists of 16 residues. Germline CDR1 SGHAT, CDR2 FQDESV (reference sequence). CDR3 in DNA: TGTGCCAGCAGCCCAAGACAGCACGCGAACACCGGGGAGCTGTTTTTT. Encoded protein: CASSPRQHANTGELFF.

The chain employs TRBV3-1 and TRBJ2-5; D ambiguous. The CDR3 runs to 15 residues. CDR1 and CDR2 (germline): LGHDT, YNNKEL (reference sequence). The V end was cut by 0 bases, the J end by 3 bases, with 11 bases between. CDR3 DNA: TGTGCCAGCAGCCAAGATGTTGGCGCAGAAGAGACCCAGTACTTC. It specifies CASSQDVGAEETQYF.

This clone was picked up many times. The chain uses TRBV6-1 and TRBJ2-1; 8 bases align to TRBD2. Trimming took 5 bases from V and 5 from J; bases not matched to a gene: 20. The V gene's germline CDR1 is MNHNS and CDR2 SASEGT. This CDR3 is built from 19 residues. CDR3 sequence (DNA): TGTGCCAGCAGTCAAAGCTACAAGGCCGGGACTAGGTGGGACAATGAGCAGTTCTTC. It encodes CASSQSYKAGTRWDNEQFF.

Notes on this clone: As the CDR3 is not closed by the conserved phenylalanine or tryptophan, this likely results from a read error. The CDR3 DNA reads as TGTGCCAGCAGCTTGGTACAGGGGGCAGATACGCAGTATTCT. This encodes CASSLVQGADTQYS. V usage is TRBV7-2 and J usage is TRBJ2-3; 8 bases line up with TRBD1. V gave up 3 bases and J gave up 4 bases; unmatched junction bases: 3. The V gene's germline CDR1 is SGHTA and CDR2 FQGNSA. The CDR3 consists of 14 residues.

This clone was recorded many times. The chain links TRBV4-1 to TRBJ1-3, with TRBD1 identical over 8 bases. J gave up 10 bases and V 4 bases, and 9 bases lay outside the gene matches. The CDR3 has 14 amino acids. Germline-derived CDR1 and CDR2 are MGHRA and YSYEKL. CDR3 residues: CASSPPLRTGTIYF. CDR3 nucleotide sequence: TGCGCCAGCAGCCCCCCCTTAAGGACAGGGACCATATATTTT.

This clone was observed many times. The CDR3 here is CASSDPRGLAGVGQETQYF. CDR3 coding DNA: TGCGCCAGCAGTGACCCTAGGGGACTAGCGGGAGTAGGCCAAGAGACCCAGTACTTC. The chain has TRBV10-2 and TRBJ2-5; 14 bases are a match to TRBD2. Germline values: CDR1 WSHSY, CDR2 SAAADI. After removal of 3 bases from V and 1 base from J, the junction contained 10 bases not matched to a gene. The CDR3 consists of 19 residues.

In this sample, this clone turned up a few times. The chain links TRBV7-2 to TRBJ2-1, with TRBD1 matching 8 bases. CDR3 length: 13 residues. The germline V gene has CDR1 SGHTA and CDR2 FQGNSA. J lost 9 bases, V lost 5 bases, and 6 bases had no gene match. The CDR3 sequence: CASSLLTGVEQFF. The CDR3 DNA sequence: TGTGCCAGCAGCCTCCTGACAGGGGTTGAGCAGTTCTTC.

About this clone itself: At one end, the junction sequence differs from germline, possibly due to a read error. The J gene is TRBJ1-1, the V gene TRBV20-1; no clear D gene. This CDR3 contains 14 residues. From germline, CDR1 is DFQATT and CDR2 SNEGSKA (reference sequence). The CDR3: CSASLQTVNTEAFF. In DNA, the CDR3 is TGCAGTGCTAGTTTACAGACGGTGAACACCGAAGCTTTCTTT.

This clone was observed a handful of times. DNA of the CDR3: TGTGCCAGCAGCCGGGACGGCTATGGCTACACCTTC. It encodes CASSRDGYGYTF. This chain joins TRBV7-9 and TRBJ1-2, with TRBD1 as a possible D gene (5 bases). V shed 5 bases and J shed 4 bases, with 8 bases lying between them. The CDR3 sequence is 12 residues long. The V gene's germline CDR1 is SEHNR and CDR2 FQNEAQ (reference sequence).

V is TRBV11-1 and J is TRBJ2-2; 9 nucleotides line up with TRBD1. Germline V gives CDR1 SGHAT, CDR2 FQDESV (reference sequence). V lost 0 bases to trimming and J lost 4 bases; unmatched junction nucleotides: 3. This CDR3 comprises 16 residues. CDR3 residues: CASSLAGTGSTGELFF. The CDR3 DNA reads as TGTGCCAGCAGCTTAGCCGGGACAGGGTCCACCGGGGAGCTGTTTTTT.

This chain's CDR3 is CASSRDSMNTEAFF. CDR3 coding DNA: TGTGCCAGCAGCCGGGACAGCATGAACACTGAAGCTTTCTTT. The chain is built from TRBV5-4 and TRBJ1-1, with 7 positions matching TRBD1. The germline V gene encodes CDR1 SGHNT and CDR2 YYREEE (reference sequence). The CDR3 is made up of 14 amino acids. V shed 4 bases and J 0 bases; nucleotides not matched to a gene: 3.

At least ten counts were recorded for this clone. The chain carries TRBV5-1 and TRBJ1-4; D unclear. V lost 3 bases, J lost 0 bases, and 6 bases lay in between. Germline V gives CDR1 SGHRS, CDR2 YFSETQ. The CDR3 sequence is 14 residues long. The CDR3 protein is CASSSPATNEKLFF. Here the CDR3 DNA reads TGCGCCAGCAGCTCCCCCGCAACTAATGAAAAACTGTTTTTT.

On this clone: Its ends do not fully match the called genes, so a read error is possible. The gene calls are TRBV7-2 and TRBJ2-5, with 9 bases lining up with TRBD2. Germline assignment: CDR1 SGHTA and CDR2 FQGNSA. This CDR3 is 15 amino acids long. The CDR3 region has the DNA TGTGCCAGCAGCCCCATAGCGGGAGTGAAAGAGACCGAGTACTTC. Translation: CASSPIAGVKETEYF.

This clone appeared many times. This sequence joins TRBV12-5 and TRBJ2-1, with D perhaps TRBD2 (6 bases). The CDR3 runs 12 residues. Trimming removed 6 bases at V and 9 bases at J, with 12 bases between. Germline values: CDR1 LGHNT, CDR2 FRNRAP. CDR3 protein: CASGPGVAEQFF. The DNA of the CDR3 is TGTGCTAGTGGCCCGGGGGTCGCTGAGCAGTTCTTC.

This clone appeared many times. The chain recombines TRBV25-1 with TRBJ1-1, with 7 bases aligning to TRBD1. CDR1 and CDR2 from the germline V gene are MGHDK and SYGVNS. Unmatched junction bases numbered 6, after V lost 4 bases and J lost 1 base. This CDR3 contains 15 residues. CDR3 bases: TGTGCCAGCAGTGCCTCACAGGGGTCGAACACTGAAGCTTTCTTT. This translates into CASSASQGSNTEAFF.

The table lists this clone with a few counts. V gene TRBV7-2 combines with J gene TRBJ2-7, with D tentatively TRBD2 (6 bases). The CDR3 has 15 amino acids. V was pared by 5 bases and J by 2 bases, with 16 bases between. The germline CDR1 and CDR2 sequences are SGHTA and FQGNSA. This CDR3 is CASSARATGAYEQYF. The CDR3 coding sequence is TGTGCCAGCAGCGCCCGAGCAACGGGGGCCTACGAGCAGTACTTC.